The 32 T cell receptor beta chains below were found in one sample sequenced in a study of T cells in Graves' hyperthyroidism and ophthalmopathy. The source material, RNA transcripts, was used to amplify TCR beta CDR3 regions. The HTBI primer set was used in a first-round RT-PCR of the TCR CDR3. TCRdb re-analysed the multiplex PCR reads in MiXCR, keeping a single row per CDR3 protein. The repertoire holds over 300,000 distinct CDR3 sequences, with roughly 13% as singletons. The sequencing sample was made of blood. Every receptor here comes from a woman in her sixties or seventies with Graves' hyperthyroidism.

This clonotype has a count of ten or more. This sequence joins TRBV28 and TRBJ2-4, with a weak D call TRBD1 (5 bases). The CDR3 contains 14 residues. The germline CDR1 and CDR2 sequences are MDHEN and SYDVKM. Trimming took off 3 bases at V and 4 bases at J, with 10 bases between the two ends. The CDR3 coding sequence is TGTGCCAGCAGTTTCCTACAGGTGAAAAACATTCAGTACTTC. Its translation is CASSFLQVKNIQYF.

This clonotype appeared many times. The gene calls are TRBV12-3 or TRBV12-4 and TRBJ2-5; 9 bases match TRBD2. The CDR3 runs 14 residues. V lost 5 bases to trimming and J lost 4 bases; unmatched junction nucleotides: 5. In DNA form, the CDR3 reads TGTGCCAGCAGTCCCTTGACTAGCGGAGAGACCCAGTACTTC. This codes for CASSPLTSGETQYF.

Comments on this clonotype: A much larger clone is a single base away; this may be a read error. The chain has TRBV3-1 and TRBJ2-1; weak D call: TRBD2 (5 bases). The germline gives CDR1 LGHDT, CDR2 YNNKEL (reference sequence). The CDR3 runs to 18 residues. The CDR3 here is CASSQALLRSGDRNEQSF. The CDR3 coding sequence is TGTGCCAGCAGCCAGGCCCTGTTGAGAAGCGGAGATAGGAATGAGCAGTCCTTC.

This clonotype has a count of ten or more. The CDR3 DNA sequence: TGCAGTGCTTCTTTCGGAGGAGGAATAGCGAAGCAGTACTTC. This translates into CSASFGGGIAKQYF. The chain employs TRBV20-1 and TRBJ2-7; a possible D gene is TRBD2 (5 bases). The CDR3 sequence is 14 residues long. Per germline, CDR1 DFQATT and CDR2 SNEGSKA (reference sequence). Trimming took off 5 bases at V and 8 bases at J, with 22 bases between the two ends.

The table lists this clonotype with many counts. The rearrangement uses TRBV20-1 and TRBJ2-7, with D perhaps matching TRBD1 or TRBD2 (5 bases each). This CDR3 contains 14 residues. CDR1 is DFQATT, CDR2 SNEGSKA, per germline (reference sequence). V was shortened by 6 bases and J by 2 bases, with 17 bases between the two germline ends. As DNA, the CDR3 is TGCAGTGCCGGAACCGGGGACGGAACCTACGAGCAGTACTTC. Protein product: CSAGTGDGTYEQYF.

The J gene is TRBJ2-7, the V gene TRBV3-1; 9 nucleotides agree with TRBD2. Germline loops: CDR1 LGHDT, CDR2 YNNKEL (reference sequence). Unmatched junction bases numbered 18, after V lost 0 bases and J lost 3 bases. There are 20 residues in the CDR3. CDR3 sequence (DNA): TGTGCCAGCAGCCAAGAAGGGAGGGGACTAGCCTCCTTACGGGTCTACGAGCAGTACTTC. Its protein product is CASSQEGRGLASLRVYEQYF.

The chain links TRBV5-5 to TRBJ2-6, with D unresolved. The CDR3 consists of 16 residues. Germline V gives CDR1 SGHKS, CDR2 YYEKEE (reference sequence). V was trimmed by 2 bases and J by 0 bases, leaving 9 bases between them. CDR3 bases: TGTGCCAGCAGCTTAGTAATGAGCTCTGGGGCCAACGTCCTGACTTTC. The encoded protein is CASSLVMSSGANVLTF.

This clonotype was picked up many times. CDR3 sequence (DNA): TGTGCCAGCAGCTTGACCTGGTCTAGCGCCCAGGGCCACGAGCAGTACTTC. Translating it yields CASSLTWSSAQGHEQYF. The genes are TRBV11-3 and TRBJ2-7; D is perhaps TRBD2 (6 bases). Looked up from germline, CDR1 is SGHNT and CDR2 is YENEEA. V lost 3 bases and J 5 bases, leaving 23 bases between the germline ends. The CDR3 spans 17 residues.

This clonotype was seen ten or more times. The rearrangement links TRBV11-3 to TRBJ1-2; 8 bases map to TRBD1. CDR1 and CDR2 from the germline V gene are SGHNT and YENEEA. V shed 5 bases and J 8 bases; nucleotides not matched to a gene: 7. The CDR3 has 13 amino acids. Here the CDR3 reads CASSPGQGQGYTF. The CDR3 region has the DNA TGTGCCAGCAGCCCTGGACAGGGTCAGGGCTACACCTTC.

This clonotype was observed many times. The DNA for the CDR3 is TGTGCCACCAGTGATTTGCAGGGGACAGGGAGGAATGAGCAGTTCTTC. This sequence encodes CATSDLQGTGRNEQFF. The chain combines TRBV24-1 with TRBJ2-1; 9 nucleotides line up with TRBD1. This CDR3 has 16 amino acids. Germline trimming cut 0 bases from V and 7 bases from J; bases unmatched to any gene: 6. The germline gives CDR1 KGHDR, CDR2 SFDVKD.

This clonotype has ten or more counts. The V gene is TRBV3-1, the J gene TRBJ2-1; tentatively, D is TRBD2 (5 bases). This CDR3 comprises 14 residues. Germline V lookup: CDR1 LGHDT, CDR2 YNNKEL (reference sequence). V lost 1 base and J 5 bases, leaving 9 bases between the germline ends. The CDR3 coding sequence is TGTGCCAGCAGCCAAGCGGGAATCAACAATGAGCAGTTCTTC. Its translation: CASSQAGINNEQFF.

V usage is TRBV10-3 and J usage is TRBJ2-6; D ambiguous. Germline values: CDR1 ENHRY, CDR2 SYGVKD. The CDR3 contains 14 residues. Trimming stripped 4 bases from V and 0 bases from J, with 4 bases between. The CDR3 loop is CAISGYSGANVLTF. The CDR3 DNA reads TGTGCCATCAGTGGGTACTCTGGGGCCAACGTCCTGACTTTC.

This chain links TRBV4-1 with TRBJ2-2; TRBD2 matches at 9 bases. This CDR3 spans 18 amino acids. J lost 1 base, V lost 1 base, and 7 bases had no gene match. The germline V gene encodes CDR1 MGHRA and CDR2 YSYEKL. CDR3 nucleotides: TGCGCCAGCAGCCAAGGAGGTCTAGCGGGGAGGAACACCGGGGAGCTGTTTTTT. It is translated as CASSQGGLAGRNTGELFF.

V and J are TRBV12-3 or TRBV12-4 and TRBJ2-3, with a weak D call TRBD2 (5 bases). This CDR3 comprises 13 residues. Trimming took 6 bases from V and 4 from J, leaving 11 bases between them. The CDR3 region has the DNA TGTGCCAGCAGCCTCCTAGCCGCAGATACGCAGTATTTT. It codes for CASSLLAADTQYF.

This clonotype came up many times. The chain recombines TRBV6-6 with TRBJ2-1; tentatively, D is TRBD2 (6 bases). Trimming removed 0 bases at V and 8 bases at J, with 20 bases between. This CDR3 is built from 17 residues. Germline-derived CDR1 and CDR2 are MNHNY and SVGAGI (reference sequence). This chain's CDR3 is CASSYSRSPGEVYEQFF. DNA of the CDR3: TGTGCCAGCAGTTACTCGAGATCGCCGGGAGAGGTCTATGAGCAGTTCTTC.

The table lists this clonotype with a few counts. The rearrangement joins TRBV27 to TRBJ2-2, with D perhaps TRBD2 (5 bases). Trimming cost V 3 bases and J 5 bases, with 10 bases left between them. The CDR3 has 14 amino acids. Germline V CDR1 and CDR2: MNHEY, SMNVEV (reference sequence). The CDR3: CASSFGAVTGELFF. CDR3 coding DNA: TGTGCCAGCAGTTTTGGAGCGGTTACCGGGGAGCTGTTTTTT.

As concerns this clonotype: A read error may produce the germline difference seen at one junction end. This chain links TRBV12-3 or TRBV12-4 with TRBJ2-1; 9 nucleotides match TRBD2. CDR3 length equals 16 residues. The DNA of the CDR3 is TGTGCCAGCAGTTTTTCCGGCGGGGGGGCAGTAAATGAGCGGTTCTTC. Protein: CASSFSGGGAVNERFF.

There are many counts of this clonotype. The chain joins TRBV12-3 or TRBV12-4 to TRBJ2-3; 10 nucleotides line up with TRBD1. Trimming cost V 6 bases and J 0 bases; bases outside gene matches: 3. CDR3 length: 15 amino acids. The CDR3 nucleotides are TGTGCCAGCAGCCGACAGGGGGCTAGCACAGATACGCAGTATTTT. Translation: CASSRQGASTDTQYF.

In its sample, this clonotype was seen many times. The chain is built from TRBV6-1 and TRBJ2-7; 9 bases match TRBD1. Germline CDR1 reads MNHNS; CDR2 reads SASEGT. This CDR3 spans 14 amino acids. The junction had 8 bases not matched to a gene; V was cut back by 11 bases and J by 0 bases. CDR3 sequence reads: CAAAGQGLSYEQYF. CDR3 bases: TGTGCCGCAGCGGGACAGGGACTCTCCTACGAGCAGTACTTC.

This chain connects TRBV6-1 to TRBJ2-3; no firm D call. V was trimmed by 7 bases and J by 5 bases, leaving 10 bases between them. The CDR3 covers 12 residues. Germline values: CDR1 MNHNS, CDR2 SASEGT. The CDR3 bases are TGTGCCAGCACCAACAGAGGAGATACGCAGTATTTT. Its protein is CASTNRGDTQYF.

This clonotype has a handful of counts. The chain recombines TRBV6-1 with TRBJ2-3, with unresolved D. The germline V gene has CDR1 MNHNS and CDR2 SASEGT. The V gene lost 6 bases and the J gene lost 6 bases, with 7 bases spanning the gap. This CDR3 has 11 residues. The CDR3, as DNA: TGTGCCAGCAGAAAATCGGATACGCAGTATTTT. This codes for CASRKSDTQYF.

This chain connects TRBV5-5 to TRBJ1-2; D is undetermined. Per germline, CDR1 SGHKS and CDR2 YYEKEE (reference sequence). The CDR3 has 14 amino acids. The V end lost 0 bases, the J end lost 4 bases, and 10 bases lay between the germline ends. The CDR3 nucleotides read TGTGCCAGCAGCTTGGCCCCCAGCTTCTATGGCTACACCTTC. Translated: CASSLAPSFYGYTF.

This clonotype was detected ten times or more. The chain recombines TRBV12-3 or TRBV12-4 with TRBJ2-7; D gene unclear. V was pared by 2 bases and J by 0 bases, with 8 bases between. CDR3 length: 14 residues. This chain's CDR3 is CASSLPKRSYEQYF. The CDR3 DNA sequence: TGTGCCAGCAGTTTACCCAAACGCTCCTACGAGCAGTACTTC.

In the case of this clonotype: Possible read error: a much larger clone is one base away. CDR3 amino acids: CTSSYSKEGPPFYEQYF. CDR3 in DNA: TGTACCAGCAGTTACTCGAAAGAAGGTCCACCGTTCTACGAGCAGTACTTC. V gene TRBV6-2 or TRBV6-3 combines with J gene TRBJ2-7, with D hard to call. The length of the CDR3 is 17 residues. Germline CDR1 and CDR2: MNHEY and SVGEGT.

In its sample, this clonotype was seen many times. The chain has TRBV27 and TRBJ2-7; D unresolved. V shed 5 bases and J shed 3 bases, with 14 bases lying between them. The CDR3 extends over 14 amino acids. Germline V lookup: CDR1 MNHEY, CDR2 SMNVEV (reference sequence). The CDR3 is CASSGDRTLYEQYF. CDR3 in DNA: TGTGCCAGCAGTGGTGACCGCACACTCTACGAGCAGTACTTC.

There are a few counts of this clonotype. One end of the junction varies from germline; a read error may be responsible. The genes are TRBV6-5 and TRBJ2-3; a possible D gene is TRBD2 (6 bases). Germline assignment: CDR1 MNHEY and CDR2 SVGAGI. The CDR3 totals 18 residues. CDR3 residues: CASSYPFAGLRSTGTQYF. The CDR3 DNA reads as TGTGCCAGCAGTTACCCCTTCGCGGGGTTAAGAAGCACAGGTACGCAGTATTTT.

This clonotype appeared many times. CDR3 region: CASSPSGGRTQYF. The CDR3 DNA sequence: TGTGCCAGCAGCCCGTCAGGGGGCAGGACCCAGTACTTC. The gene calls are TRBV3-1 and TRBJ2-5, with 8 bases aligning to TRBD1. The CDR3 runs to 13 residues. J gave up 7 bases and V 4 bases, and 5 bases lay outside the gene matches. The V gene's germline CDR1 is LGHDT and CDR2 YNNKEL (reference sequence).

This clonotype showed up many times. Here the CDR3 DNA reads TGTGCCAGCAGCTCACTTAGCGGGAGAGCGGGGACAGATACGCAGTATTTT. This codes for CASSSLSGRAGTDTQYF. The chain employs TRBV7-8 and TRBJ2-3, with TRBD2 identical over 9 bases. This CDR3 contains 17 residues. The V and J ends lost 4 bases and 3 bases, in that order; junction bases with no gene match: 11. Looked up from germline, CDR1 is SGHVS and CDR2 is FQNEAQ.

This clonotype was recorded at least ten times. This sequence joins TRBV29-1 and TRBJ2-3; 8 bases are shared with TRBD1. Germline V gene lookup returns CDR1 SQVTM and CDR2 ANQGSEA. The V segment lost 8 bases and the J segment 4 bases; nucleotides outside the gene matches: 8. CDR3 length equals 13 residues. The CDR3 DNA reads TGCAGCACCGATCCAGGGGGCGCAGATACGCAGTATTTT. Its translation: CSTDPGGADTQYF.

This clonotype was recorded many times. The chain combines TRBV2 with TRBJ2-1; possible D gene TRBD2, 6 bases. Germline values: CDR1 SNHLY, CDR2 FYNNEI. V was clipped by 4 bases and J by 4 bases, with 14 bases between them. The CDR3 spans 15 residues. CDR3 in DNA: TGTGCCAGCAGTGTCGAGCGGGCCACATACAATGAGCAGTTCTTC. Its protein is CASSVERATYNEQFF.

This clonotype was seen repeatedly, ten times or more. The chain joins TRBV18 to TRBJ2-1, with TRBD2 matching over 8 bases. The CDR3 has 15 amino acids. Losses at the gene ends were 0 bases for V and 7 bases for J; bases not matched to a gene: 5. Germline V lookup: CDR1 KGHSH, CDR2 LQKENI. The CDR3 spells CASSPPTGGMNEQFF. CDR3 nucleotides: TGTGCCAGCTCACCACCCACGGGAGGGATGAATGAGCAGTTCTTC.

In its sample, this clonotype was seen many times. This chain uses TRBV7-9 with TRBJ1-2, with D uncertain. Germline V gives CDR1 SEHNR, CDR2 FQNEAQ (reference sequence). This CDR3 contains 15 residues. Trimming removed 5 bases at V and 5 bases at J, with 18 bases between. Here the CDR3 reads CASSKKRPAEYGYTF. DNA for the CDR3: TGTGCCAGCAGCAAAAAACGGCCGGCGGAGTATGGCTACACCTTC.